This T cell receptor beta chain derives from a study of T cells in Graves' hyperthyroidism and ophthalmopathy (dated by TCRdb to the late 2010s). Broadly, across the study: Peripheral blood samples were taken at initial diagnosis, before any treatment was given. Once sampling was done, hyperthyroidism patients were given methimazole at a starting dose of 30 mg daily, whereas ophthalmopathy patients were given high-dose intravenous methylprednisolone. Prospective prediction of ophthalmopathy was tested in an independent validation cohort of 18 to 20 hyperthyroidism patients and 17 patients who later progressed to ophthalmopathy. TCR V-J signatures able to tell the groups apart were searched for in a discovery cohort of 90 to 100 patients, of whom approximately 40 had Graves' ophthalmopathy and around 58 had stable Graves' hyperthyroidism. For training and testing, the 100 patients in the discovery cohort were randomly divided in a 7:3 ratio. In about six Graves' hyperthyroidism patients, the study also compared T-cell repertoires from thyroid tissue with T-cell repertoires from blood. According to the paper, TCR Vbeta CDR3 sequencing was carried out on roughly 130 peripheral blood samples, which came from fewer than 50 ophthalmopathy, 75 to 80 hyperthyroidism and approximately 17 progressor patients.

Taken from the germline V gene, the CDR1 and CDR2 loops are MNHNS and SASEGT. Inclusive of the bounding cysteine and phenylalanine, the CDR3 is 13 residues long. CDR3 DNA is the only sequence kept; it has 39 bases, read in frame from the first base. The V end loses 4 bases and the J end loses 7 bases, and a stretch of 13 bases separates them. Ophthalmopathy patients had moderately to severely active disease, with a Clinical Activity Score of 3 or more, a NOSPECS grade of 4 or more, and a disease duration of less than 3 months. Patients with uncontrolled infections, other autoimmune diseases, pregnancy or lactation were excluded. Diagnoses relied on clinical symptoms, serum thyroxine and TRAb, thyroid ultrasound and orbital computed tomography. PBMCs were isolated from 7.5 to 10 ml of fresh peripheral blood by Ficoll-Paque density gradient centrifugation. Total RNA was extracted with Trizol reagent, and quality was checked on an Agilent 2100 Bioanalyzer.

Paper-wide results and their limitations: During validation, the model predicted progression to ophthalmopathy a median of approximately 6 months ahead of onset, with almost 71% sensitivity and 72.22% specificity. Sample size was not statistically predetermined, and investigators were not blinded to group allocation. Most expanded thyroid clonotypes (frequency above 0.001) were also detected in blood, suggesting blood repertoires may reflect thyroid immune responses. A 13 V-J signature model separated ophthalmopathy from stable hyperthyroidism, with around 91% sensitivity and approximately 81% specificity in cross-validation and 80%/75% in testing.

Worth noting for this clonotype: This receptor's antigen is unknown. The sample holds no much larger clone one base away, and base qualities are not on file.

TCR beta CDR3 regions were amplified from RNA transcripts. For the first round of RT-PCR on the TCR CDR3, the HTBI primer set was used together with the Qiagen OneStep RT-PCR kit. The libraries were constructed in a second round of multiplex PCR and then size-selected and purified. Libraries were sequenced paired-end with 100 bp reads on an Illumina HiSeq2000. On the study's bioinformatics: SOAPnuke was used to process the raw data, with reads discarded if the reads contained adapters or uncalled bases, had a mean Phred below 15, or lacked an exact constant-primer or identifier match. COPE v1.2.5 was used to merge the high-quality paired reads, and each unique nucleotide sequence was defined as a clonotype. MiTCR v1.1 was used to align clonotypes to the IMGT TRBV, TRBD and TRBJ reference segments. The analysis was restricted to V-J combinations with a frequency above 0.0001, which together covered 98% to 99.2% of the repertoires. A TCS score was defined as the ratio between F50 (clonal expansion) and ExV (chaos), using BLOSUM62-based TCRdist between CDR3 peptides within each V-J. Welch's t-statistics and random forest reduced roughly 530 V-J features to around 14, which were used in a naive Bayes classifier (R e1071). TCRdb trimmed public reads at Q25 via fastp, called clones via MiXCR and kept in-frame beta chains. When rows share a CDR3 protein, they turn into one entry using the most common DNA and genes. The V and J calls were determined by TCRdb, not by the authors. A total of around 500,000 distinct CDR3 sequences appear in this sample, approximately 23% of them only once. 45% to 55% of the sample is in the top ten clones.

This chain joins TRBV6-1 to TRBJ2-5; the D gene is not confidently resolved. This receptor was taken from a woman aged 70-85 years with Graves' ophthalmopathy. The sequencing input was blood. DNA sequence: TGTGCCAGCAGTGGAAGCACCTACGGGACCCAGTACTTC. It codes for CASSGSTYGTQYF.